This T cell receptor (beta chain) was documented in a study of blood T cell repertoires in COVID-19. Study summary: The samples span acute and convalescent COVID-19 from the United States, Italy and Spain.

The V end lost 3 bases, the J end lost 3 bases, and 11 bases lay between the germline ends. Germline-derived CDR1 and CDR2 are SGHAT and FQDESV (reference sequence). This CDR3 spans 14 amino acids. This clone was seen a single time. Libraries were prepared by immunoSEQ multiplex PCR; TCRdb keeps only in-frame clonotypes and omits some of them. The data hold 130,000 or so clones, with about 86% observed a single time. The sequencing input was PBMCs or T cells enriched from blood (not recorded which). The chain is built from TRBV11-1 and TRBJ1-1; possible D gene TRBD1, 5 bases. This TCR came from a man aged 40-55 years with acute COVID-19. In DNA, the CDR3 is TGTGCCAGCAGCTTCGGCCAGGGTGACACTGAAGCTTTCTTT. It translates to CASSFGQGDTEAFF.